This is a list of T cell receptor beta chains from one sample in a study of cytomegalovirus exposure and HLA in healthy donors. TCRdb's copy holds only in-frame clones and misses some; the assay was immunoSEQ multiplex PCR. This table holds around 130,000 clones, over 80% found once. The sample consisted of PBMCs. These receptors came from a man aged 30 to 39 in good health and CMV-seronegative. Each CDR3 is given with its conserved first and last residue. Fields, in order: CDR3 protein, CDR3 DNA, J gene, D gene, V gene, clone size. A D gene is named only where the DNA matches it firmly. Clone size is stated in some rows and not others, as once, few, many or a class when expanded.

CASSESGEWYSPLHF TGTGCCAGCAGCGAGAGCGGGGAATGGTATTCACCCCTCCACTTT TRBJ1-6 - TRBV7-2 once
CASRFAGNYEQYF TGTGCCAGCAGGTTCGCAGGGAACTACGAGCAGTACTTC TRBJ2-7 - TRBV5-6 -
CSSSPRLAVPSSSYNEQFF TGTTCCAGCAGCCCCCGACTAGCGGTCCCTTCGAGCTCCTACAATGAGCAGTTCTTC TRBJ2-1 TRBD2 TRBV7-9 once
CASSLGRLYEAFF TGTGCCAGCAGCTTGGGTCGGTTGTATGAAGCTTTCTTT TRBJ1-1 - TRBV5-6 -
CASSLKQDRGHIGDTQYF TGTGCCAGCAGCTTAAAGCAGGACAGGGGGCACATTGGGGATACGCAGTATTTT TRBJ2-3 TRBD1 TRBV7-6 -
CASSLALAGVYNEQFF TGTGCCAGCAGCTTAGCCCTAGCGGGGGTCTACAATGAGCAGTTCTTC TRBJ2-1 TRBD2 TRBV7-9 few
CASSPGQGAFSNQPQHF TGCGCCAGCAGCCCGGGACAGGGGGCATTTAGCAATCAGCCCCAGCATTTT TRBJ1-5 TRBD1 TRBV5-1 -
CASSLAGGNIQYF TGTGCCAGCAGCTTGGCAGGGGGAAACATTCAGTACTTC TRBJ2-4 TRBD1 TRBV5-4 few
CASSVDRGPNQPQHF TGTGCCAGCAGTGTGGACAGGGGGCCTAATCAGCCCCAGCATTTT TRBJ1-5 TRBD1 TRBV6-5 -
CASSEPDRLNTGELFF TGTGCCAGCAGTGAGCCGGACAGGTTAAACACCGGGGAGCTGTTTTTT TRBJ2-2 TRBD1 TRBV6-1 once
CASRGGLATVEQFF TGTGCCAGCCGAGGGGGACTAGCGACAGTTGAGCAGTTCTTC TRBJ2-1 TRBD2 TRBV6-5 -
CASSLVAGRDYEQYF TGTGCCAGCAGCTTGGTAGCGGGCAGGGACTACGAGCAGTACTTC TRBJ2-7 TRBD2 TRBV5-8 -
CASSTSTSGGPEQYF TGTGCCAGCAGCACTTCGACTAGCGGGGGCCCGGAGCAGTACTTC TRBJ2-7 TRBD2 TRBV7-9 -
CASSAQGESDRQFF TGTGCCAGTAGTGCCCAGGGGGAGTCCGACCGGCAGTTCTTC TRBJ2-1 TRBD1 TRBV19 -